These T cell receptor beta chains were read from a single sample in a study of GPR56 and killer-like receptors on CD4 memory cells. Each CDR3 protein gets one entry in TCRdb, which reprocessed the reads and gives no DNA. With 2,500 to 3,000 distinct CDR3 sequences in the sample, the ten largest clones hold roughly 3.4%. The sample taken for sequencing was memory CD4+ T cells from blood. All receptors come from a human donor in good health. CDR3s include the opening cysteine and the closing phenylalanine or tryptophan. Clone size is shown for a subset of rows, as once, few, many or a class of expanded clone.

j_call v_call clone_size cdr3_aa
TRBJ1-1 TRBV24-1 medium-sized CATSDKRFRDRGAMNTEAFF
TRBJ1-2 TRBV6-1 . CASSVSPTGGRDGYTF
TRBJ1-1 TRBV2 . CASSERAGGAFF
TRBJ2-5 TRBV20-1 . CSARDPLAGGQETQYF
TRBJ1-1 TRBV5-4 medium-sized CASSYGGQSGVNTEAFF
TRBJ1-6 TRBV12-3/TRBV12-4 medium-sized CASSLALGEGDSPLHF
TRBJ1-5 TRBV20-1 . CSARDGSKQGARNQPQHF
TRBJ1-6 TRBV5-5 . CASSLAGADNSPLHF
TRBJ1-3 TRBV18 medium-sized CASSPSSESGNTIYF
TRBJ1-1 TRBV6-5 medium-sized CASSRKPGDTEAFF
TRBJ2-6 TRBV29-1 medium-sized CSVGDRGYNVLTF
TRBJ2-2 TRBV19 medium-sized CASSIYSPGGEIGELFF
TRBJ1-2 TRBV20-1 . CSANRRVTGIFYGYTF
TRBJ1-2 TRBV12-3/TRBV12-4 . CASSLSLRLYGYTF
TRBJ2-1 TRBV20-1 . CSARADRGQFF
TRBJ1-4 TRBV5-4 medium-sized CASSAGGLGQGGKLFF
TRBJ1-2 TRBV2 . CASSDRGRNYGYTF
TRBJ1-5 TRBV20-1 . CSARDRTGGNQPQHF
TRBJ2-3 TRBV27 medium-sized CASKTGTGTDTQYF
TRBJ1-3 TRBV11-3 medium-sized CASSGGEGMSGNTIYF
TRBJ1-5 TRBV6-1 large CASSSWTAIGVNQPQHF
TRBJ2-3 TRBV9 . CASSVGVEDTQYF
TRBJ1-1 TRBV7-9 medium-sized CASSLEDRGRAFF
TRBJ2-5 TRBV29-1 . CSAGLAGGPGETQYF
TRBJ2-5 TRBV6-5 medium-sized CASSWQLTGAGETQYF
TRBJ2-5 TRBV18 medium-sized CASSPGTPGGETQYF
TRBJ1-5 TRBV4-1 . CASSQVGPDQPQHF
TRBJ1-2 TRBV19 large CAGSGRNGYTF
TRBJ2-1 TRBV5-4 . CASSSAETGANEQFF
TRBJ1-1 TRBV2 . CASAGGNTEAFF
TRBJ2-1 TRBV19 large CATRRGAGYNEQFF
TRBJ2-2 TRBV2 . CASLTGQGAAGELFF
TRBJ2-3 TRBV5-4 medium-sized CASSLGGAGGFDTQYF
TRBJ1-2 TRBV6-1 . CASVQGEHGYGYTF
TRBJ1-1 TRBV18 medium-sized CASSPILGLDTEAFF
TRBJ2-7 TRBV7-2 . CASSSGGEQYF
TRBJ1-2 TRBV10-3 large CAISVKKGETAGYTF
TRBJ2-7 TRBV29-1 medium-sized CSVEVGQGSYEQYF
TRBJ1-4 TRBV19 . CASTPGQAEKLFF
TRBJ1-2 TRBV12-3/TRBV12-4 medium-sized CASSPGAGRDYGYTF
TRBJ2-3 TRBV6-2/TRBV6-3 large CASSSYGLAGVSTQYF
TRBJ2-1 TRBV24-1 medium-sized CATSARDRGEQFF
TRBJ2-1 TRBV6-5 . CASSYSGRGEQFF
TRBJ1-2 TRBV24-1 . CATRRQGAYGYTF
TRBJ2-3 TRBV2 . CASSYTADTQYF